What follows is one T cell receptor (beta chain) and its context. Its antigen remains unidentified. Germline V gene lookup returns CDR1 MNHNS and CDR2 SASEGT. The CDR3 is 13 amino acids. The V end lost 4 bases, the J end lost 7 bases, and 13 bases lay between the germline ends. This entry belongs to a study of OX40 agonist ivuxolimab in advanced cancers. In the study overall: Cohort: 82.7% men, mean age around 55, aged about 23 to 80.

Method: immunoSEQ multiplex PCR; TCRdb's copy keeps in-frame clones and lacks some. The sample consists of approximately 89,000 clones, roughly 91% of them appearing once. General observations from the study: Some of the nonresponding patients also showed low levels of normalized T-cell clonal expansion.

The V and J genes are TRBV6-1 and TRBJ2-5; TRBD1 might be the D (6 bases). The clonotype originates from an adult with an advanced solid tumor such as melanoma, head and neck, liver or kidney cancer. The specimen was CD4+ or CD8+ T cells sorted from blood, collected in a trial of the OX40 agonist ivuxolimab. CDR3 nucleotide sequence: TGTGCCAGCAGTGGCGGACAGAAGGGGACCCAGTACTTC. It translates to CASSGGQKGTQYF.